One T cell receptor beta chain is described in this entry. The data stem from a study of blood T cell repertoires in COVID-19. Study-level information: T cells, B-cell-depleted T cells, or PBMCs supplied cDNA or gDNA.

Per germline, CDR1 SGHRS and CDR2 YFSETQ. V was shortened by 3 bases and J by 1 base, with 10 bases between the two germline ends. The CDR3 sequence is 14 residues long. Original data processing: Reference gene primer amplification yielded estimated nucleated cell counts. The data were produced by immunoSEQ multiplex PCR, yet TCRdb's version contains in-frame clones alone and is incomplete. Clonal size and the V and J genes are those of that table, whereas D and trimming came from the DNA. There are 90,000 to 120,000 clones in the sample; roughly nine tenths occur only once, and about 5.3% lies in the top ten.

The specimen was peripheral blood. The chain employs TRBV5-1 and TRBJ1-1; no definite D call. This clonotype was sampled from a man between 35 and 55 years old with active or convalescent COVID-19. The CDR3 loop reads CASSYDQANTEAFF. In DNA, the CDR3 is TGCGCCAGCAGCTACGATCAAGCGAACACTGAAGCTTTCTTT.